Listed below are T cell receptor beta chains from one sample, sequenced in a study of blood T cell repertoires in COVID-19. Method: immunoSEQ multiplex PCR; TCRdb's copy keeps in-frame clones and lacks some. The sample yields about 410,000 clones, less than 95% seen once. Sequencing was performed on PBMCs or T cells enriched from blood (not recorded which). The receptors were sampled from a man in his late teens or twenties who had recovered from COVID-19. Each CDR3 is given with its conserved first and last residue. The D gene is left open where the match is weak. Part of the rows lack a size; the others show once, few, many or a class for expanded clones.

V: TRBV21-1
J: TRBJ2-1
size: .
D: .
CDR3: CASSKGREGYNEQFF
DNA: TGTGCCAGCAGCAAGGGACGGGAGGGCTACAATGAGCAGTTCTTC

V: TRBV6-5
J: TRBJ1-4
size: .
D: TRBD1
CDR3: CASTRGQGGEKLFF
DNA: TGTGCCAGCACCCGTGGACAGGGAGGGGAAAAACTGTTTTTT

V: TRBV30
J: TRBJ2-3
size: .
D: .
CDR3: CAWSLGGSLTDTQYF
DNA: TGTGCCTGGAGCCTGGGGGGAAGTCTCACAGATACGCAGTATTTT

V: TRBV5-1
J: TRBJ1-3
size: few
D: .
CDR3: CASSLTGLKYGNTIYF
DNA: TGCGCCAGCAGCTTGACAGGCTTGAAATATGGAAACACCATATATTTT

V: TRBV19
J: TRBJ2-3
size: .
D: .
CDR3: CASSIGGGTSTDTQYF
DNA: TGTGCCAGTAGTATAGGAGGCGGTACCTCCACAGATACGCAGTATTTT

V: TRBV5-4
J: TRBJ2-7
size: .
D: TRBD2
CDR3: CASSIGLAGNTYEQYF
DNA: TGTGCCAGCAGCATAGGACTAGCGGGCAATACCTACGAGCAGTACTTC

V: TRBV3-1/TRBV3-2
J: TRBJ2-1
size: .
D: .
CDR3: CASSQVVTENNEQFF
DNA: TGTGCCAGCAGCCAAGTCGTGACAGAGAACAATGAGCAGTTCTTC

V: TRBV4-1
J: TRBJ2-5
size: .
D: .
CDR3: CASSQEVHQETQYF
DNA: TGCGCCAGCAGCCAGGAGGTTCACCAAGAGACCCAGTACTTC

V: TRBV2
J: TRBJ1-2
size: .
D: TRBD1
CDR3: CANLRGTGNYGYTF
DNA: TGTGCCAACCTCCGAGGGACAGGGAACTATGGCTACACCTTC

V: TRBV29-1
J: TRBJ1-3
size: once
D: .
CDR3: CSVVIPGNTIYF
DNA: TGCAGCGTTGTCATTCCTGGAAACACCATATATTTT

V: TRBV9
J: TRBJ1-6
size: .
D: .
CDR3: CASSVRTDNNSPLHF
DNA: TGTGCCAGCAGCGTGAGGACAGACAATAATTCACCCCTCCACTTT

V: TRBV15
J: TRBJ2-3
size: .
D: .
CDR3: CATAIGGSDTQYF
DNA: TGTGCCACGGCGATAGGGGGTAGTGATACGCAGTATTTT

V: TRBV14
J: TRBJ1-1
size: .
D: .
CDR3: CASSRAGTIMNTEAFF
DNA: TGTGCCAGCAGCCGAGCAGGTACCATTATGAACACTGAAGCTTTCTTT

V: TRBV6-1
J: TRBJ1-2
size: .
D: .
CDR3: CASSEAGGDGYTF
DNA: TGTGCCAGCAGTGAAGCCGGAGGGGACGGCTACACCTTC

V: TRBV5-1
J: TRBJ2-7
size: .
D: TRBD2
CDR3: CASSSGGRAYEQYF
DNA: TGCGCCAGCAGCTCGGGGGGAAGGGCCTACGAGCAGTACTTC

V: TRBV2
J: TRBJ1-3
size: few
D: .
CDR3: CASSDRVTGNTIYF
DNA: TGTGCCAGCAGTGACAGGGTAACTGGAAACACCATATATTTT

V: TRBV27
J: TRBJ1-6
size: .
D: .
CDR3: CASSYRVRSPLHF
DNA: TGTGCCAGCAGTTACAGGGTTCGATCACCCCTCCACTTT

V: TRBV12-5
J: TRBJ1-2
size: .
D: .
CDR3: CASGLVVDRKNYGYTF
DNA: TGTGCTAGTGGTTTGGTAGTTGACAGGAAAAACTATGGCTACACCTTC

V: TRBV2
J: TRBJ2-1
size: .
D: TRBD2
CDR3: CASSLSGSEYNEQFF
DNA: TGTGCCAGCAGCCTTAGCGGGAGCGAATACAATGAGCAGTTCTTC

V: TRBV18
J: TRBJ1-5
size: .
D: TRBD1
CDR3: CASSTDRDQPQHF
DNA: TGTGCCAGCTCGACGGACAGGGATCAGCCCCAGCATTTT

V: TRBV28
J: TRBJ1-6
size: .
D: .
CDR3: CASSPAGTPLNSPLHF
DNA: TGTGCCAGCAGCCCCGCAGGAACTCCGTTAAATTCACCCCTCCACTTT

V: TRBV7-3
J: TRBJ2-1
size: .
D: TRBD2
CDR3: CASSLLAGGRSEQFF
DNA: TGTGCCAGCAGCCTCCTAGCGGGAGGAAGAAGTGAGCAGTTCTTC

V: TRBV10-1
J: TRBJ2-1
size: .
D: TRBD2
CDR3: CASSEEYLAGGNEQFF
DNA: TGCGCCAGCAGTGAAGAATACCTAGCGGGAGGTAATGAGCAGTTCTTC

V: TRBV27
J: TRBJ1-2
size: .
D: TRBD1
CDR3: CATRQGANYGYTF
DNA: TGTGCCACCCGACAGGGCGCTAACTATGGCTACACCTTC

V: TRBV15
J: TRBJ2-2
size: once
D: .
CDR3: CATSGDTTNTGELFF
DNA: TGTGCCACCAGCGGGGACACTACGAACACCGGGGAGCTGTTTTTT

V: TRBV7-9
J: TRBJ1-2
size: .
D: .
CDR3: CASSGGQNNYGYTF
DNA: TGTGCCAGCAGCGGTGGACAGAATAACTATGGCTACACCTTC

V: TRBV7-9
J: TRBJ2-3
size: .
D: .
CDR3: CASSSTDTQYF
DNA: TGTGCCAGCAGCTCGACAGATACGCAGTATTTT

V: TRBV19
J: TRBJ2-1
size: .
D: .
CDR3: CASSTPYNEQFF
DNA: TGTGCCAGTAGTACCCCGTACAATGAGCAGTTCTTC

V: TRBV3-1/TRBV3-2
J: TRBJ2-5
size: .
D: .
CDR3: CASSQDLARETQYF
DNA: TGTGCCAGCAGCCAAGATCTAGCGCGGGAGACCCAGTACTTC

V: TRBV4-2
J: TRBJ2-5
size: few
D: TRBD2
CDR3: CASSPGLAGEETQYF
DNA: TGTGCCAGCAGCCCGGGACTAGCGGGAGAAGAGACCCAGTACTTC

V: TRBV7-9
J: TRBJ2-7
size: few
D: .
CDR3: CASSAWGLYEQYF
DNA: TGTGCCAGCAGCGCGTGGGGACTCTACGAGCAGTACTTC

V: TRBV28
J: TRBJ1-3
size: few
D: .
CDR3: CASRTGLSGNTIYF
DNA: TGTGCCAGCAGAACAGGCCTCTCTGGAAACACCATATATTTT

V: TRBV5-8
J: TRBJ2-1
size: few
D: .
CDR3: CASSLEQGSSEQFF
DNA: TGTGCCAGCAGCTTGGAGCAGGGAAGTTCGGAGCAGTTCTTC

V: TRBV3-1/TRBV3-2
J: TRBJ1-2
size: .
D: .
CDR3: CASSQVTGEYGYTF
DNA: TGTGCCAGCAGCCAAGTTACAGGAGAATATGGCTACACCTTC

V: TRBV6-4
J: TRBJ1-5
size: .
D: TRBD1
CDR3: CASSSQGGNQPQHF
DNA: TGTGCCAGCAGTTCGCAGGGGGGCAATCAGCCCCAGCATTTT

V: TRBV11-3
J: TRBJ2-2
size: .
D: TRBD2
CDR3: CASSNPGLAPGELFF
DNA: TGTGCCAGCAGCAACCCGGGACTAGCGCCCGGGGAGCTGTTTTTT

V: TRBV19
J: TRBJ1-5
size: .
D: .
CDR3: CASSRYSQGNQPQHF
DNA: TGTGCCAGTAGTAGGTACAGCCAGGGTAATCAGCCCCAGCATTTT